Listed below are T cell receptor beta chains from one sample, sequenced in a study of T-cell reconstitution after alpha-beta-depleted transplantation in children. One entry per CDR3 protein results from TCRdb running MiXCR on the PCR reads. This sample has hundreds of thousands of distinct CDR3 sequences, with roughly 10% found just once. Specimen: peripheral blood, collected 180 days after TCRalphabeta/CD19-depleted stem cell transplant. The receptors originated from a male patient between 2 and 15 years old who had a stem cell transplant for chronic granulomatous disease, so the T cells may come from the graft donor. CDR3s include the opening cysteine and the closing phenylalanine or tryptophan. D genes are given only for firm matches. Size values are once, few and many counts, or a class for expanded clones, and some rows have none.

j_gene: TRBJ2-2
d_gene: TRBD1
v_gene: TRBV2
abundance: many
CDR3aa: CASSLYRGATGELFF
CDR3nt: TGTGCCAGCAGTTTATACAGGGGGGCCACCGGGGAGCTGTTTTTT

j_gene: TRBJ2-3
d_gene: NA
v_gene: TRBV7-2
abundance: many
CDR3aa: CASSLARGDTQYF
CDR3nt: TGTGCCAGCAGCTTAGCGCGAGGAGATACGCAGTATTTT

j_gene: TRBJ2-1
d_gene: TRBD2
v_gene: TRBV4-2
abundance: many
CDR3aa: CASSQEASGTDEQFF
CDR3nt: TGTGCCAGCAGCCAAGAAGCTAGCGGGACGGATGAGCAGTTCTTC

j_gene: TRBJ1-1
d_gene: NA
v_gene: TRBV12-3/TRBV12-4
abundance: many
CDR3aa: CASSHYMNTEAFF
CDR3nt: TGTGCCAGCAGTCATTACATGAACACTGAAGCTTTCTTT

j_gene: TRBJ1-2
d_gene: NA
v_gene: TRBV28
abundance: many
CDR3aa: CASTLGDGYTF
CDR3nt: TGTGCCAGCACACTAGGCGATGGCTACACCTTC

j_gene: TRBJ2-3
d_gene: NA
v_gene: TRBV18
abundance: few
CDR3aa: CASSPTQGGVDTQYF
CDR3nt: TGTGCCAGCTCACCAACACAGGGCGGAGTAGATACGCAGTATTTT

j_gene: TRBJ2-7
d_gene: NA
v_gene: TRBV12-3/TRBV12-4
abundance: many
CDR3aa: CASSRSGRGYEQYF
CDR3nt: TGTGCCAGCAGTCGCTCGGGACGGGGATACGAGCAGTACTTC

j_gene: TRBJ2-7
d_gene: NA
v_gene: TRBV20-1
abundance: many
CDR3aa: CSARNVASYEQYF
CDR3nt: TGCAGTGCTAGAAACGTTGCATCCTACGAGCAGTACTTC

j_gene: TRBJ1-1
d_gene: NA
v_gene: TRBV5-1
abundance: many
CDR3aa: CASATGLPPGNTEAFF
CDR3nt: TGCGCCAGCGCAACGGGACTCCCCCCGGGGAACACTGAAGCTTTCTTT

j_gene: TRBJ2-2
d_gene: NA
v_gene: TRBV5-1
abundance: many
CDR3aa: CASSLMATGELFF
CDR3nt: TGCGCCAGCAGCTTGATGGCCACCGGGGAGCTGTTTTTT

j_gene: TRBJ2-5
d_gene: NA
v_gene: TRBV20-1
abundance: many
CDR3aa: CSARLKYYYQETQYF
CDR3nt: TGCAGTGCTAGACTTAAATACTATTATCAAGAGACCCAGTACTTC

j_gene: TRBJ2-3
d_gene: TRBD2
v_gene: TRBV5-1
abundance: many
CDR3aa: CASKAGGSDTQYF
CDR3nt: TGCGCCAGCAAGGCGGGAGGATCAGATACGCAGTATTTT

j_gene: TRBJ2-1
d_gene: TRBD2
v_gene: TRBV3-1
abundance: many
CDR3aa: CASSQEDTSGGAYNEQFF
CDR3nt: TGTGCCAGCAGCCAAGAAGACACCAGCGGGGGGGCCTACAATGAGCAGTTCTTC

j_gene: TRBJ2-5
d_gene: TRBD1
v_gene: TRBV5-5
abundance: many
CDR3aa: CASSLGGTGGQETQYF
CDR3nt: TGTGCCAGCAGCTTGGGGGGGACAGGGGGGCAAGAGACCCAGTACTTC

j_gene: TRBJ2-5
d_gene: TRBD2
v_gene: TRBV20-1
abundance: many
CDR3aa: CSARKLAGGFQETQYF
CDR3nt: TGCAGTGCTAGAAAACTAGCGGGGGGATTCCAAGAGACCCAGTACTTC

j_gene: TRBJ2-2
d_gene: NA
v_gene: TRBV5-1
abundance: many
CDR3aa: CASSLVAGAPTGELFF
CDR3nt: TGCGCCAGCAGCTTGGTGGCGGGGGCCCCAACCGGGGAGCTGTTTTTT

j_gene: TRBJ2-7
d_gene: TRBD1
v_gene: TRBV13
abundance: NA
CDR3aa: CASSFGWDRGIEQYF
CDR3nt: TGTGCCAGCAGCTTTGGGTGGGACAGGGGGATTGAGCAGTACTTC

j_gene: TRBJ1-5
d_gene: TRBD1
v_gene: TRBV20-1
abundance: many
CDR3aa: CSAGKSGTANGNQPQHF
CDR3nt: TGCAGTGCTGGAAAATCCGGGACAGCCAACGGAAATCAGCCCCAGCATTTT

j_gene: TRBJ2-5
d_gene: NA
v_gene: TRBV27
abundance: many
CDR3aa: CASSYRGSGETQYF
CDR3nt: TGTGCCAGCAGTTACCGGGGATCCGGGGAGACCCAGTACTTC

j_gene: TRBJ2-7
d_gene: NA
v_gene: TRBV20-1
abundance: many
CDR3aa: CSASGAKGGLVGAYEQYF
CDR3nt: TGCAGTGCTAGCGGGGCCAAGGGGGGTCTAGTGGGCGCCTACGAGCAGTACTTC

j_gene: TRBJ1-2
d_gene: TRBD1
v_gene: TRBV6-5
abundance: many
CDR3aa: CASSSWTGSYGYTF
CDR3nt: TGTGCCAGCAGTTCATGGACAGGGAGCTATGGCTACACCTTC

j_gene: TRBJ2-1
d_gene: NA
v_gene: TRBV12-3/TRBV12-4
abundance: NA
CDR3aa: CASSLGGSSHNEQFF
CDR3nt: TGTGCCAGCAGTTTGGGCGGATCGTCCCACAATGAGCAGTTCTTC

j_gene: TRBJ2-1
d_gene: NA
v_gene: TRBV12-3/TRBV12-4
abundance: many
CDR3aa: CASSLFGGSASYNEQFF
CDR3nt: TGTGCCAGCAGTTTATTTGGGGGTTCCGCGTCCTACAATGAGCAGTTCTTC

j_gene: TRBJ2-1
d_gene: TRBD2
v_gene: TRBV29-1
abundance: many
CDR3aa: CSVNKLAGNEQFF
CDR3nt: TGCAGCGTCAACAAACTAGCGGGGAATGAGCAGTTCTTC